This TCR beta chain derives from a study of cytomegalovirus exposure and HLA in healthy donors. This clone was seen only once. This CDR3 spans 13 amino acids. Per germline, CDR1 SQVTM and CDR2 ANQGSEA. V was shortened by 4 bases and J by 7 bases, with 16 bases between the two germline ends. The PCR made use of 60 Vbeta and 13 Jbeta primers. The table came from immunoSEQ multiplex PCR; TCRdb's copy has only in-frame clones and leaves some out. Of about 180,000 clones listed, 81% are singletons. Material: PBMCs. The clonotype originates from a woman in her 30s in good health and CMV-seronegative. This chain links TRBV29-1 with TRBJ1-2, with D perhaps TRBD1 (5 bases). The CDR3 spells CSVVETASLGYTF. CDR3 sequence (DNA): TGCAGCGTTGTGGAGACAGCCTCGCTTGGCTACACCTTC. Drawing the rest from reference TRBV29-1 and TRBJ1-2, the complete variable domain is SAVISQKPSRDICQRGTSLTIQCQVDSQVTMMFWYRQQPGQSLTLIATANQGSEATYESGFVIDKFPISRPNLTFSTLTVSNMSPEDSSIYLCSVVETASLGYTFGSGTRLTVV.